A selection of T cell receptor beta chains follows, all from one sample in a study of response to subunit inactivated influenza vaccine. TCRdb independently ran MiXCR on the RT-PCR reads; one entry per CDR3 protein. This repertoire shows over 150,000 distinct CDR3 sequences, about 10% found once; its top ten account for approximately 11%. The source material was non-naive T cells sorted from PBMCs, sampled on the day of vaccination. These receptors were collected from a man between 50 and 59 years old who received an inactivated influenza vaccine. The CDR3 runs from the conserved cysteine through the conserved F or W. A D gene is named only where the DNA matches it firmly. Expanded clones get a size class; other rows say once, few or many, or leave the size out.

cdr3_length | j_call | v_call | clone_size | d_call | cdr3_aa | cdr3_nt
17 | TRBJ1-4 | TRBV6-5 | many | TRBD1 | CASSYSPPTGAGEKLFF | TGTGCCAGCAGTTACTCACCTCCGACAGGGGCAGGTGAAAAACTGTTTTTT
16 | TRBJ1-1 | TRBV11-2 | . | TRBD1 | CASSLPSRQGRTEAFF | TGTGCCAGCAGCTTACCATCGCGACAGGGGCGCACTGAAGCTTTCTTT
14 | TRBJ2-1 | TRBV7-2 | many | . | CASSLIVVSPEQFF | TGTGCCAGCAGCTTAATTGTGGTTAGCCCGGAGCAGTTCTTC
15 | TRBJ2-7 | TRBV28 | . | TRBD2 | CASSLLAGGIHEQYF | TGTGCCAGCAGTTTGCTGGCGGGGGGGATCCACGAGCAGTACTTC
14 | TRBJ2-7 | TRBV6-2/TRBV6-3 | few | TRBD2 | CASGIPGGTYEQYF | TGTGCCAGCGGAATCCCGGGAGGTACATACGAGCAGTACTTC
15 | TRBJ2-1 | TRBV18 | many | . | CASSPPGLGDNEQFF | TGTGCCAGCTCACCCCCGGGGCTAGGAGACAATGAGCAGTTCTTC
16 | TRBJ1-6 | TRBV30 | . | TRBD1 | CAWSVRPGQGREALHF | TGTGCCTGGAGTGTCCGGCCGGGACAGGGCAGGGAGGCCCTCCACTTT
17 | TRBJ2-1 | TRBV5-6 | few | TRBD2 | CASSRTSGGTTYNEQFF | TGTGCCAGCAGCCGCACTAGCGGGGGTACCACCTACAATGAGCAGTTCTTC
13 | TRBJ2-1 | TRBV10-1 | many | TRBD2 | CASSSTSGNEQFF | TGCGCCAGCAGCTCGACTAGCGGGAATGAGCAGTTCTTC
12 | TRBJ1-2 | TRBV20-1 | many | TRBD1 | CSVGDREYGYTF | TGCAGTGTTGGGGACAGGGAATATGGCTACACCTTC
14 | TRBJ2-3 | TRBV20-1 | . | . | CSARATTSTDTQYF | TGCAGTGCTAGAGCCACTACCAGCACAGATACGCAGTATTTT
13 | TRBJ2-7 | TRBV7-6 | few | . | CASSRNAGLEQYF | TGTGCCAGCAGCCGCAATGCGGGACTCGAGCAGTACTTC
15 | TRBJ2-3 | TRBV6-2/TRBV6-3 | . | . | CASSLQPVGTDTQYF | TGTGCCAGCAGTCTCCAACCGGTGGGCACAGATACGCAGTATTTT
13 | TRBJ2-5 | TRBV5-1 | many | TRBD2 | CASSGTSGETQYF | TGCGCCAGCAGCGGAACTAGCGGGGAGACCCAGTACTTC
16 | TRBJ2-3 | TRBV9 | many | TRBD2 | CASSPGTSAFTDTQYF | TGTGCCAGCAGCCCGGGGACTAGCGCCTTTACAGATACGCAGTATTTT
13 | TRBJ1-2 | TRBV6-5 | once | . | CASRYTGNYGYTF | TGTGCCAGCAGATATACAGGGAACTATGGCTACACCTTC
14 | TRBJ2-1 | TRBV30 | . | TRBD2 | CACIGTSGSNEQFF | TGTGCCTGCATTGGGACTAGCGGGAGTAATGAGCAGTTCTTC
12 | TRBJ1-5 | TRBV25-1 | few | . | CASRGPDQPQHF | TGTGCCAGCAGGGGCCCCGATCAGCCCCAGCATTTT
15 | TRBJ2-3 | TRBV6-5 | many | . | CASSYSGGSADTQYF | TGTGCCAGCAGTTACTCAGGGGGGTCGGCCGATACGCAGTATTTT
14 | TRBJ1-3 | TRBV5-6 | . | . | CASSLAAAGNTIYF | TGTGCCAGCAGCTTGGCGGCAGCTGGAAACACCATATATTTT
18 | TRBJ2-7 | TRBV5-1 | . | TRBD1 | CASSRGPGTGDISYEQYF | TGCGCCAGCAGCCGAGGTCCCGGGACAGGGGACATCTCCTACGAGCAGTACTTC
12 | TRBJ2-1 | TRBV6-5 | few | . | CAIGTETNEQFF | TGTGCCATCGGGACTGAGACCAATGAGCAGTTCTTC
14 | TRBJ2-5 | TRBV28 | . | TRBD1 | CASSFGQGRGTQYF | TGTGCCAGCAGTTTTGGACAGGGCCGGGGGACCCAGTACTTC
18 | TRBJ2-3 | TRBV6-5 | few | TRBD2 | CASSYSKTSGGSLDTQYF | TGTGCCAGCAGTTACTCGAAAACTAGCGGGGGCTCTTTAGATACGCAGTATTTT
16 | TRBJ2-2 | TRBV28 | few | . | CASSLAGHANTGELFF | TGTGCCAGCAGTTTAGCGGGACATGCGAACACCGGGGAGCTGTTTTTT
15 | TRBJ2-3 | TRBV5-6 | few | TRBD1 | CASSLRQGYTDTQYF | TGTGCCAGCAGCTTAAGACAGGGTTACACAGATACGCAGTATTTT
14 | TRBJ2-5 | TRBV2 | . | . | CASSQGLRGETQYF | TGTGCCAGCAGTCAGGGGCTACGGGGAGAGACCCAGTACTTC
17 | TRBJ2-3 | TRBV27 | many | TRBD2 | CASSPAGLAGLTDTQYF | TGTGCCAGCAGTCCGGCGGGACTAGCGGGGCTCACAGATACGCAGTATTTT
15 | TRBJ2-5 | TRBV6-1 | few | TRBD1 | CASSAYRGVGETQYF | TGTGCCAGCAGTGCCTACAGGGGGGTGGGAGAGACCCAGTACTTC
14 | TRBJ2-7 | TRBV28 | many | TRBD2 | CATRLASRGYEQYF | TGTGCCACCCGACTAGCGTCCCGGGGGTACGAGCAGTACTTC
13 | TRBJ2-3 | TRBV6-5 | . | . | CASSTGYTDTQYF | TGTGCCAGCAGTACTGGATACACAGATACGCAGTATTTT
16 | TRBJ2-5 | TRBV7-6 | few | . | CASSLGEGVGGETQYF | TGTGCCAGCAGCTTAGGGGAAGGGGTCGGGGGAGAGACCCAGTACTTC
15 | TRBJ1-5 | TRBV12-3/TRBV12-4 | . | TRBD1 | CASSSGTDKNQPQHF | TGTGCCAGCAGCTCCGGGACAGACAAAAATCAGCCCCAGCATTTT
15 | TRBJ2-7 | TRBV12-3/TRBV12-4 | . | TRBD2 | CASSLEAGGFYEQYF | TGTGCCAGCAGTTTAGAAGCGGGAGGGTTCTACGAGCAGTACTTC
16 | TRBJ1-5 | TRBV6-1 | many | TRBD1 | CASSPRTGVSNQPQHF | TGTGCCAGCAGCCCCAGGACAGGGGTTAGCAATCAGCCCCAGCATTTT
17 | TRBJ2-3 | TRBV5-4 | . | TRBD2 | CASSSRLAGGYTDTQYF | TGTGCCAGCAGCTCCCGACTAGCGGGAGGGTACACAGATACGCAGTATTTT
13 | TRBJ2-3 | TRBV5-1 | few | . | CASSAGDTDTQYF | TGCGCCAGCAGCGCTGGGGACACAGATACGCAGTATTTT
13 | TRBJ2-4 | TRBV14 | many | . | CASSQGERNIQYF | TGTGCCAGCAGCCAAGGGGAAAGAAACATTCAGTACTTC
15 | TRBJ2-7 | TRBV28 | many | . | CASSSQLVYYEEQYF | TGTGCCAGCAGTTCCCAACTAGTTTACTACGAAGAGCAGTACTTC
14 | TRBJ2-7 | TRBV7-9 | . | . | CASAPGLLGYEQYF | TGTGCCAGCGCGCCCGGGCTCCTGGGCTACGAGCAGTACTTC
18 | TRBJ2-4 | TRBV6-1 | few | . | CASSDKFYVGGHLGIQYF | TGTGCCAGCAGTGATAAGTTTTATGTGGGGGGCCACCTCGGCATTCAGTACTTC
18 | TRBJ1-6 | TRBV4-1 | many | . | CASSQDIARYSYNSPLHF | TGCGCCAGCAGCCAAGATATTGCGAGATACTCCTATAATTCACCCCTCCACTTT
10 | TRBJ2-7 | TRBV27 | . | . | CASLLGEQYF | TGTGCCAGTTTATTGGGCGAGCAGTACTTC
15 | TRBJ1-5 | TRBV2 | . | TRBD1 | CAGWTGPYSNQPQHF | TGTGCCGGTTGGACAGGGCCTTATAGCAATCAGCCCCAGCATTTT
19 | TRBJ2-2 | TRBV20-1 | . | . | CSARAPSGLRGSPVGELFF | TGCAGTGCTAGAGCGCCCTCCGGGCTCAGAGGCTCACCCGTCGGGGAGCTGTTTTTT
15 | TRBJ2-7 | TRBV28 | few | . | CASSPGAARFYEQYF | TGTGCCAGCAGCCCCGGGGCAGCTCGATTCTACGAGCAGTACTTC
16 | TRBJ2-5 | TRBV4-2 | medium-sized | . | CASSPSSAAEQETQYF | TGTGCCAGCAGCCCCTCGAGCGCAGCGGAGCAAGAGACCCAGTACTTC
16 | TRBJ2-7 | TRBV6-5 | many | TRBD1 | CASSYSYGTGGDEQYF | TGTGCCAGCAGTTACTCGTATGGGACAGGGGGGGACGAGCAGTACTTC
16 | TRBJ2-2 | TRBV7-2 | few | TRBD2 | CASSLVSSGTTGELFF | TGTGCCAGCAGCTTAGTTTCTAGCGGGACCACCGGGGAGCTGTTTTTT
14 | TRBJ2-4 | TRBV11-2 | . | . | CASSLGVGLNIQYF | TGTGCCAGCAGCCTGGGAGTTGGGTTAAACATTCAGTACTTC
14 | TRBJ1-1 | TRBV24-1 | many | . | CATSAGAGNTEAFF | TGTGCCACCAGTGCAGGGGCTGGGAACACTGAAGCTTTCTTT